The 12 T cell receptor beta chains presented below share a single source sample, sequenced in a study of blood T cell repertoires in COVID-19. Profiled with immunoSEQ multiplex PCR; TCRdb holds only in-frame clones, not every one. The sample carries some 140,000 clones, around 80% recorded once. Sequenced sample: peripheral blood. These receptors originate from a man aged 55-75 years with acute or convalescent COVID-19.

The CDR3 region is CASSPAGTGLYGYTF. CDR3 nucleotide sequence: TGTGCCAGCAGTCCAGCAGGGACAGGGTTATATGGCTACACCTTC. The genes are TRBV27 and TRBJ1-2; 9 nucleotides match TRBD1. The germline V gene has CDR1 MNHEY and CDR2 SMNVEV (reference sequence). The ends lost 5 bases at V and 5 bases at J; junction bases unmatched: 9. The CDR3 is 15 amino acids.

This chain connects TRBV9 to TRBJ1-4; weak D call: TRBD1 (6 bases). The V gene's germline CDR1 is SGDLS and CDR2 YYNGEE. The V and J ends lost 2 bases and 4 bases respectively, with 9 bases between them. This CDR3 has 14 residues. The CDR3 is CASSVGQFNEKLFF. Here the CDR3 DNA reads TGTGCCAGCAGCGTCGGACAGTTTAATGAAAAACTGTTTTTT. Complete variable domain (other parts from reference TRBV9 and TRBJ1-4): DSGVTQTPKHLITATGQRVTLRCSPRSGDLSVYWYQQSLDQGLQFLIQYYNGEERAKGNILERFSAQQFPDLHSELNLSSLELGDSALYFCASSVGQFNEKLFFGSGTQLSVL.

A few counts support this clone. The rearrangement uses TRBV2 and TRBJ1-5; no clear D. This CDR3 region has 14 residues. V shed 4 bases and J shed 3 bases, with 10 bases lying between them. CDR1 SNHLY and CDR2 FYNNEI come from the germline V gene. The CDR3 sequence: CASSVRGLNQPQHF. In DNA, the CDR3 is TGTGCCAGCAGTGTACGAGGGCTCAATCAGCCCCAGCATTTT.

This clone has only a few counts. This CDR3 is also generated by other DNA sequences in the sample. This chain uses TRBV28 with TRBJ2-6, with D perhaps TRBD2 (6 bases). CDR1 and CDR2 (germline): MDHEN, SYDVKM. The CDR3 is 15 residues long. The V end was cut by 2 bases, the J end by 2 bases, with 7 bases between. DNA of the CDR3: TGTGCCAGCAGTTTAGGAGGGGCTGGGGCCAACGTCCTGACTTTC. Protein sequence: CASSLGGAGANVLTF. The full variable domain, with the rest looked up from reference TRBV28 and TRBJ2-6, is DVKVTQSSRYLVKRTGEKVFLECVQDMDHENMFWYRQDPGLGLRLIYFSYDVKMKEKGDIPEGYSVSREKKERFSLILESASTNQTSMYLCASSLGGAGANVLTFGAGSRLTVL.

The rearrangement uses TRBV28 and TRBJ2-2; 11 bases match TRBD2. V lost 7 bases, J lost 2 bases, and 6 bases stayed unmatched. There are 16 residues in the CDR3. CDR1 and CDR2 (germline): MDHEN, SYDVKM. The CDR3 reads CASILGTSGNTGELFF. DNA for the CDR3: TGTGCCAGCATCTTAGGGACTAGCGGAAACACCGGGGAGCTGTTTTTT.

This clone has more than one count but fewer than ten. The chain has TRBV27 and TRBJ1-2, with D unresolved. V gave up 3 bases and J gave up 4 bases, with 12 bases separating them. CDR1 MNHEY and CDR2 SMNVEV come from the germline V gene (reference sequence). The CDR3 totals 14 residues. CDR3 sequence reads: CASSLKGEGYGYTF. CDR3 sequence (DNA): TGTGCCAGCAGTTTGAAGGGAGAAGGCTATGGCTACACCTTC.

This chain links TRBV6-2 or TRBV6-3 with TRBJ1-2; 7 bases align to TRBD1. The CDR3 runs 16 residues. Per germline, CDR1 MNHEY and CDR2 SVGEGT. After removal of 2 bases from V and 5 bases from J, the junction contained 11 bases not matched to a gene. The CDR3 reads CASSYPRQGGPYGYTF. CDR3 DNA: TGTGCCAGCAGTTACCCCCGCCAGGGGGGCCCTTATGGCTACACCTTC.

V usage is TRBV18 and J usage is TRBJ1-2, with D unresolved. This CDR3 is 13 amino acids long. Trimming pared 1 base from V and 7 bases from J, leaving 10 bases between. CDR1 is KGHSH, CDR2 LQKENI, per germline. CDR3 sequence: CASSPLQDGGYTF. The CDR3 nucleotides are TGTGCCAGCTCACCACTTCAGGATGGTGGCTACACCTTC.

The chain uses TRBV29-1 and TRBJ1-1; 7 positions match TRBD1. Germline CDR1 reads SQVTM; CDR2 reads ANQGSEA. Germline trimming cut 2 bases from V and 4 bases from J; bases unmatched to any gene: 4. This CDR3 spans 13 amino acids. The CDR3: CSVESPGGTEAFF. As DNA, the CDR3 is TGCAGCGTTGAAAGCCCAGGGGGCACTGAAGCTTTCTTT.

The chain links TRBV28 to TRBJ1-5; D remains unclear. The CDR3 length is 12 residues. V lost 7 bases, J lost 10 bases, and 14 bases lay in between. From germline, CDR1 is MDHEN and CDR2 SYDVKM. The CDR3 coding sequence is TGTGCCAGCACCTCCGGGGAGAATCCCCAGCATTTT. It specifies CASTSGENPQHF.

A few counts support this clone. The rearrangement links TRBV23-1 to TRBJ2-7; 11 bases line up with TRBD1. TRBV23-1 is given ORF status, its function remaining uncertain. The CDR3 is 15 residues long. After removal of 3 bases from V and 5 bases from J, the junction contained 6 bases not matched to a gene. The CDR3 here is CASSQWTGGFHEQYF. CDR3 DNA sequence: TGCGCCAGCAGTCAGTGGACAGGGGGCTTCCACGAGCAGTACTTC.

The rearrangement links TRBV6-1 to TRBJ2-1; TRBD1 agrees at 7 bases. Germline V gene lookup returns CDR1 MNHNS and CDR2 SASEGT. CDR3 length equals 14 residues. V lost 6 bases, J lost 12 bases, and 14 bases stayed unmatched. The CDR3 loop reads CASSAGNLQGWQFF. DNA for the CDR3: TGTGCCAGCAGCGCCGGGAATCTACAGGGGTGGCAGTTCTTC.